This entry features one TCR beta chain sequence. These data are taken from a study of regulatory T cells in long-lasting Graves disease. The V gene's germline CDR1 is MNHNS and CDR2 SASEGT. CDR3 length: 17 residues. V was shortened by 6 bases and J by 4 bases, with 21 bases between the two germline ends. TCR beta libraries were built with iRepertoire HTBI primers and Arm-PCR of CDR3 regions. Via MiXCR, TCRdb re-called the multiplex PCR reads, giving one row per CDR3 protein. The sample yields roughly 360,000 distinct CDR3 sequences, 20% to 25% seen once. As to time point: persistent/refractory GD, antithyroid drugs over 5 years with positive TRAb. RNA extracted from PBMCs served as the sequencing template. All patients originated from an endocrinology department located in Xi'an, China. Roughly 8.2-milliliter peripheral blood samples went into EDTA tubes.

The specimen comprised peripheral blood mononuclear cells (PBMCs), sampled when the disease was refractory, from a patient treated with antithyroid drugs. The rearrangement joins TRBV6-1 to TRBJ1-4, with D perhaps TRBD1 (6 bases). This TCR was sampled from a woman in her thirties or forties with Graves disease. The CDR3 reads CASSRGHPESLNEKLFF. The DNA for the CDR3 is TGTGCCAGCAGCAGGGGACACCCGGAGTCACTTAATGAAAAACTGTTTTTT.